This is a list of T cell receptor beta chains from one sample in a study of response to subunit inactivated influenza vaccine. One entry per CDR3 protein results from TCRdb running MiXCR on the RT-PCR reads. The top ten hold approximately 10% of the sample, which has around 650,000 distinct CDR3 sequences, about a sixth seen once. Sequences were derived from PBMCs from blood, sampled about 11 days after vaccination. Receptor source: a middle-aged man who received an inactivated influenza vaccine. CDR3s include the opening cysteine and the closing phenylalanine or tryptophan. D genes are given only for firm matches. Expanded clones get a size class; other rows say once, few or many, or leave the size out.

abundance,j_gene,d_gene,v_gene,CDR3nt,CDR3aa
few,TRBJ2-5,TRBD2,TRBV6-1,TGTGCCAGCAGTGGTCTAGCGGGAGGAGGAAAAGAGACCCAGTACTTC,CASSGLAGGGKETQYF
NA,TRBJ2-7,TRBD2,TRBV20-1,TGCAGTGCTAGAAATACCGGGACTAGCCTGGGTGAGCAGTACTTC,CSARNTGTSLGEQYF
few,TRBJ2-7,NA,TRBV20-1,TGCAGTGCTAGTTCTCAGGGTGGTGGCGAGCAGTACTTC,CSASSQGGGEQYF
few,TRBJ2-3,TRBD2,TRBV7-2,TGTGCCAGCAGCTTAGGGGTCCGGACTAGCGGAGATACGCAGTATTTT,CASSLGVRTSGDTQYF
NA,TRBJ1-5,TRBD1,TRBV10-3,TGTGCCATCGGGACAGGGCAAGGGCAGCCCCAGCATTTT,CAIGTGQGQPQHF
few,TRBJ1-2,NA,TRBV5-5,TGTGCCAGCAGCTTTTTCCCTAAACAGGGCGAGGACTATGGCTACACCTTC,CASSFFPKQGEDYGYTF
NA,TRBJ2-7,TRBD2,TRBV4-1,TGCGCCAGCAGCCAAGGGGTTGACAGCGGGGGCTTCTCCTACGAGCAGTACTTC,CASSQGVDSGGFSYEQYF
few,TRBJ2-7,TRBD1,TRBV18,TGTGCCAGCTCACCGCCAACGGGACAGGGCTACGAGCAGTACTTC,CASSPPTGQGYEQYF
NA,TRBJ2-7,TRBD1,TRBV20-1,TGCAGCGCTAGGACAGGGTCCTACGAGCAGTACTTC,CSARTGSYEQYF
few,TRBJ2-3,NA,TRBV7-8,TGTGCCAGCAGCCCCAGGCGCATTCCGGGGTCCGGGACAGATACGCAGTATTTT,CASSPRRIPGSGTDTQYF
few,TRBJ1-1,NA,TRBV27,TGTGCCAGCAGTCCGCAGACGAGGAACACTGAAGCTTTCTTT,CASSPQTRNTEAFF
few,TRBJ2-7,TRBD1,TRBV10-3,TGTGCCATCGGACAGGGCTACGAGCAGTACTTC,CAIGQGYEQYF